This record looks at one T cell receptor (beta chain) sequence and its context. The antigen is unknown. The data are from a study of identifying expanded T cells in peripheral blood. Whole-study results and caveats: Over around two and four weeks, about 17 and 20 clones changed, versus approximately 1.2 between replicates. Variance in clone template counts between roughly 2-week samples significantly increased with total template count across all healthy donors.

Healthy donors had no documented immune events, such as infections, while sampled. Trimming stripped 0 bases from V and 7 bases from J, with 16 bases between. This CDR3 has 15 residues. Germline loops: CDR1 MNHEY, CDR2 SVGAGI. Produced via immunoSEQ multiplex PCR; TCRdb's table is partial and in-frame only. The sample holds roughly 100,000 clones, 75% to 90% seen once. The origin of this receptor is a person aged 18 to 70 in good health. The material sequenced was blood. This sequence joins TRBV6-5 and TRBJ2-7, with D perhaps assigned TRBD1 or TRBD2 (5 bases each). CDR3 amino acids: CASSYSGTLTREQYF. CDR3 nucleotide sequence: TGTGCCAGCAGTTACTCGGGGACCCTAACGAGGGAGCAGTACTTC.